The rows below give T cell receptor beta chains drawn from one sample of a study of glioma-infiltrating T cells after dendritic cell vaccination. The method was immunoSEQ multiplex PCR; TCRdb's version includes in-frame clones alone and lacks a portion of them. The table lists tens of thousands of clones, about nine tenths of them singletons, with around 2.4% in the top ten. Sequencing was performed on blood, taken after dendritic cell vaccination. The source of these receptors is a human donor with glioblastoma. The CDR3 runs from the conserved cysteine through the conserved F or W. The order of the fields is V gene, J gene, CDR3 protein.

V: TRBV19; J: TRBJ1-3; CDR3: CASSIGRGRGNTIYF
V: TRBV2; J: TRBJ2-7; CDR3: CASRPSASGGNEQYF
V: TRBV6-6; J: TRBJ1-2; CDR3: CASKSSRGSYGYTF
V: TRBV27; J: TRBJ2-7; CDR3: CASSFEQHPSYEQYF
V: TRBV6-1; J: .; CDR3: CASKQGNEQYF
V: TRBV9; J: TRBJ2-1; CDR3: CASTRGDRSYNEQFF
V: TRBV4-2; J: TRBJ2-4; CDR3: CASSLPLTGGNIQYF
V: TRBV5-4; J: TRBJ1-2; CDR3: CASSLETGGGYTF
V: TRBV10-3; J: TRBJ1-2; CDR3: CASNRGDNYGYTF
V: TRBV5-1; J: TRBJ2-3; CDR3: CASSLGQTVGDTQYF
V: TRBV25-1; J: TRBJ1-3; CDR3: CASSEFAGGSSGNTIYF
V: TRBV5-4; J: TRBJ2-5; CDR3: CASSLANSGLVPETQYF
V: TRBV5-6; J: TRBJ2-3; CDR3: CASSLRSAGPRDTQYF
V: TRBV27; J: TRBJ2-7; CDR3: CASSLTSGPYEQYF
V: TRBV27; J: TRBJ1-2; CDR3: CASSPPGQNYGYTF
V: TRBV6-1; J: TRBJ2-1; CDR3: CASSDGTSGYNEQFF
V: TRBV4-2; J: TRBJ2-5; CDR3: CASSQDKGAREETQYF
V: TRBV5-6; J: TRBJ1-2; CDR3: CASSFIFVANYGYTF
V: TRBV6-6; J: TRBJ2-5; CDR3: CASSLLLTGRVETQYF
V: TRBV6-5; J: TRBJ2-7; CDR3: CASSYSGTGDYEQYF
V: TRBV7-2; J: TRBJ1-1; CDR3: CASSFRVGTEAFF
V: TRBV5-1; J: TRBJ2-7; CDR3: CASSPGGGSYEQYF
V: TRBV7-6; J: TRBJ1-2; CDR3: CASSSSPIDRINYGYTF
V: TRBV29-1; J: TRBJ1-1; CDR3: CSVLTGGGGTEAFF
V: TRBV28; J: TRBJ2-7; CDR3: CASSYPPASNEQYF